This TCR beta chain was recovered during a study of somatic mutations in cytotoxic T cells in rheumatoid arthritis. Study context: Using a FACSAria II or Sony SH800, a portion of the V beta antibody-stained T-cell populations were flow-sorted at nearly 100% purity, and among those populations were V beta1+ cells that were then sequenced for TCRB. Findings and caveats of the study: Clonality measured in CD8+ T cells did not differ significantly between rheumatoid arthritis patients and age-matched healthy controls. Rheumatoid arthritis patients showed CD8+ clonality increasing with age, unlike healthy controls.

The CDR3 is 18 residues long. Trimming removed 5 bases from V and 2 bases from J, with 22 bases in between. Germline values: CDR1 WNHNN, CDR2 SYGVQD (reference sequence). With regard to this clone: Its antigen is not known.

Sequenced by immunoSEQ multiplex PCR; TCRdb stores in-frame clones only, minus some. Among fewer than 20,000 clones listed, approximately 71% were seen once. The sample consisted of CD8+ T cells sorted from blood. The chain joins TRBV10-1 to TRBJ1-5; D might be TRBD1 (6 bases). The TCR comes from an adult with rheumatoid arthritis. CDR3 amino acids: CASSPTRDTSHCNQPQHF. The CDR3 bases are TGCGCCAGCAGTCCCACCCGGGACACCTCACACTGCAATCAGCCCCAGCATTTT.